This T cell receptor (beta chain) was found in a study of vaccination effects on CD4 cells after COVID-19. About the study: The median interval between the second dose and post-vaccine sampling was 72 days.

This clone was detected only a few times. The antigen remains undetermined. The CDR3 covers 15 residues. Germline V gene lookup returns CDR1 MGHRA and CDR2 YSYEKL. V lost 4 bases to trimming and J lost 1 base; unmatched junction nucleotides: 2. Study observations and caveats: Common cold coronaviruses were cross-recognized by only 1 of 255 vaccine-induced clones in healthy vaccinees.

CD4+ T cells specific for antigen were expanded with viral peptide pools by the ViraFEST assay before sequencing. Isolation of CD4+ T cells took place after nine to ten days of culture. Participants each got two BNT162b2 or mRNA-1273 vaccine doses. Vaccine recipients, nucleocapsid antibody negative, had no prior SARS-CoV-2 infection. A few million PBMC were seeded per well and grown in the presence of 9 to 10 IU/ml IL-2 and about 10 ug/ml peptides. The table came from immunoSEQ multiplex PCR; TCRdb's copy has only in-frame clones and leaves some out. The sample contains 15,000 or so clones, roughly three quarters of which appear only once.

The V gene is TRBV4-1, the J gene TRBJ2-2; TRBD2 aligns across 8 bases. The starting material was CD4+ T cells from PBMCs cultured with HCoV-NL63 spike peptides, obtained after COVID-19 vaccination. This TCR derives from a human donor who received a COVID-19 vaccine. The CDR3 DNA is TGCGCCAGCAGCCTAGCGGGGCAGAACACCGGGGAGCTGTTTTTT. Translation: CASSLAGQNTGELFF.